This T cell receptor beta chain was retrieved from a study of T cell clonality in common variable immunodeficiency. Study-level points and caveats: The cause of increased CVID clonality remains unclear without subpopulation sequencing. CVID subjects had higher TCRbeta clonality than healthy controls, most marked in about a third. Shared TCRbeta clones were fewer between CVID subjects than controls.

The CDR3 sequence is 14 residues long. V lost 6 bases to trimming and J lost 4 bases; unmatched junction nucleotides: 5. Germline V CDR1 and CDR2: LNHDA, SQIVND (reference sequence). This clone was recorded at least ten times. What it recognizes is unknown. With the read ending 3 residues before the CDR3 end, the germline J gene is used to fill in that end. Method: immunoSEQ multiplex PCR; TCRdb's copy keeps in-frame clones and lacks some. The specimen has fewer than 50,000 clones, none found just once. This TCR was sampled from a person aged 18 to 70 in good health. Sequencing used peripheral blood mononuclear cells. V and J are TRBV19 and TRBJ1-5; TRBD1 aligns across 8 bases. The CDR3 region is CASSYGQGNQPQHF. The covered CDR3 bases are TGTGCCAGTAGCTACGGACAGGGAAATCAGCCC.